The 27 T cell receptor beta chains presented below share a single source sample, sequenced in a study of shared clonotypes between healthy human individuals. The method was immunoSEQ multiplex PCR; TCRdb's version includes in-frame clones alone and lacks a portion of them. The table shows hundreds of thousands of clones, with around 78% occurring only once. Input material: memory CD4+ T cells sorted from blood. Sample subset: CD45RA-negative fraction. The source is a woman aged 25 to 39 in good health.

This clone was counted once. The V gene is TRBV4-1, the J gene TRBJ1-3; D gene uncertain. The V gene's germline CDR1 is MGHRA and CDR2 YSYEKL. This CDR3 comprises 15 residues. V shed 3 bases and J shed 0 bases, with 9 bases lying between them. CDR3 bases: TGCGCCAGCAGCCACTGGCATGTCTCTGGAAACACCATATATTTT. Translation: CASSHWHVSGNTIYF.

This chain links TRBV10-3 with TRBJ2-5; D is unclear. The CDR3 is 14 residues long. CDR1 and CDR2 (germline): ENHRY, SYGVKD. V was cut by 2 bases and J by 5 bases, with 12 bases left in between. CDR3 nucleotides: TGTGCCATCAGTGAGGATAAGGGTACGGAGACCCAGTACTTC. Protein: CAISEDKGTETQYF.

DNA for the CDR3: TGTGCCAGCGGCCTGACTAGCACAGATACGCAGTATTTT. Protein product: CASGLTSTDTQYF. This chain connects TRBV6-1 to TRBJ2-3; D is uncertain. Germline lookup yields CDR1 MNHNS and CDR2 SASEGT. Trimming shortened V by 8 bases and J by 0 bases, and 9 bases separated the two germline ends. The CDR3 loop spans 13 amino acids.

The rearrangement uses TRBV11-3 and TRBJ1-2; the D gene is possibly TRBD1 (5 bases). In germline, CDR1 is SGHNT, CDR2 YENEEA. CDR3 length: 15 amino acids. Deletions cut 2 bases from V and 4 bases from J, with 14 bases between. CDR3 sequence: CASSLWGGIGYGYTF. CDR3 DNA: TGTGCCAGCAGCTTATGGGGGGGAATTGGCTATGGCTACACCTTC.

This clone came up a few times. The gene calls are TRBV4-1 and TRBJ1-5, with D possibly TRBD1 on 5 matching bases. There are 17 residues in the CDR3. Germline CDR1 MGHRA, CDR2 YSYEKL. Trimming stripped 4 bases from V and 2 bases from J, with 18 bases between. The CDR3 is CASSPHSGKLGNQPQHF. CDR3 bases: TGCGCCAGCAGCCCTCATTCAGGGAAATTAGGCAATCAGCCCCAGCATTTT.

This clone came up once. This chain connects TRBV7-3 to TRBJ2-3, with D uncertain. The CDR3 is 13 residues long. CDR1 and CDR2 (germline): SGHTA, FQGTGA. V was trimmed by 3 bases and J by 3 bases, leaving 7 bases between them. The CDR3 region is CASSFVLTDTQYF. DNA of the CDR3: TGTGCCAGCAGCTTCGTATTGACAGATACGCAGTATTTT. Variable domain in full (rest from reference TRBV7-3 and TRBJ2-3): GAGVSQTPSNKVTEKGKYVELRCDPISGHTALYWYRQSLGQGPEFLIYFQGTGAADDSGLPNDRFFAVRPEGSVSTLKIQRTERGDSAVYLCASSFVLTDTQYFGPGTRLTVL.

There are a few counts of this clone. This chain joins TRBV27 and TRBJ2-3; tentatively, D is TRBD1 (9 bases). CDR3 length equals 19 residues. Germline CDR1 and CDR2: MNHEY and SMNVEV (reference sequence). Trimming cost V 10 bases and J 5 bases, with 34 bases left between them. The CDR3 sequence is CANQLGQGWDSGTGDTQYF. In nucleotides, the CDR3 is TGTGCCAACCAACTAGGACAGGGGTGGGATAGCGGGACTGGAGATACGCAGTATTTT.

The rearrangement links TRBV7-3 to TRBJ2-2; TRBD2 aligns across 9 bases. CDR1 is SGHTA, CDR2 FQGTGA, per germline. The CDR3 loop spans 14 amino acids. V was clipped by 5 bases and J by 4 bases; unmatched bases: 2. CDR3 in amino acids: CASSRAGGTGELFF. CDR3 DNA: TGTGCCAGCAGCCGAGCGGGAGGCACCGGGGAGCTGTTTTTT.

This chain links TRBV5-6 with TRBJ1-2; 8 bases fit TRBD1. Germline CDR1 is SGHDT and CDR2 is YYEEEE. The CDR3 sequence is 14 residues long. V lost 2 bases, J lost 2 bases, and 2 bases stayed unmatched. The CDR3 spells CASSLTGGNYGYTF. CDR3 coding DNA: TGTGCCAGCAGCTTAACAGGGGGGAACTATGGCTACACCTTC.

The rearrangement links TRBV30 to TRBJ1-2, with 8 positions matching TRBD1. CDR3 size: 15 residues. The germline V gene has CDR1 GTSNPN and CDR2 SVGIG (reference sequence). The V segment lost 2 bases and the J segment 4 bases; nucleotides outside the gene matches: 9. CDR3 sequence (DNA): TGTGCCTGGAGTACTCAGGGGGCGCGGTTCTATGGCTACACCTTC. Its protein product is CAWSTQGARFYGYTF.

This clone was detected a few times. The chain joins TRBV5-1 to TRBJ1-1; no clear D. The V end lost 0 bases, the J end lost 2 bases, and 11 bases lay between the germline ends. Per the germline V gene, CDR1 is SGHRS and CDR2 is YFSETQ. CDR3 length: 15 residues. The CDR3 nucleotides are TGCGCCAGCAGCTTGGGTATCGTCGCTAACACTGAAGCTTTCTTT. This codes for CASSLGIVANTEAFF.

This clone was counted ten times or more. This chain joins TRBV5-1 and TRBJ2-6; TRBD1 matches 8 bases. CDR3 length: 18 residues. V dropped 4 bases and J dropped 1; count of bases not matched to a gene: 10. The germline gives CDR1 SGHRS, CDR2 YFSETQ. CDR3 coding DNA: TGCGCCAGCAGCACTGGACAGGGTATGAAATCTGGGGCCAACGTCCTGACTTTC. It codes for CASSTGQGMKSGANVLTF. The full variable domain, its missing parts supplied by reference TRBV5-1 and TRBJ2-6, is KAGVTQTPRYLIKTRGQQVTLSCSPISGHRSVSWYQQTPGQGLQFLFEYFSETQRNKGNFPGRFSGRQFSNSRSEMNVSTLELGDSALYLCASSTGQGMKSGANVLTFGAGSRLTVL.

This clone showed up just once. The genes are TRBV7-3 and TRBJ2-3; D might be TRBD2 (6 bases). CDR1 SGHTA and CDR2 FQGTGA come from the germline V gene. CDR3 size: 15 residues. V gave up 3 bases and J gave up 6 bases, with 16 bases separating them. The CDR3 loop is CASSFSGTFRDTQYF. The CDR3 DNA reads as TGTGCCAGCAGCTTTAGCGGAACCTTTCGGGATACGCAGTATTTT.

This clone was seen a handful of times. The genes are TRBV6-6 and TRBJ2-7, with D maybe TRBD1 (8 bases). This CDR3 region has 16 residues. Per germline, CDR1 MNHNY and CDR2 SVGAGI (reference sequence). V was shortened by 2 bases and J by 1 base, with 15 bases between the two germline ends. The CDR3 DNA is TGTGCCAGCAGTTACGCGGACAGGGAGGGTTCCTACGAGCAGTACTTC. This translates into CASSYADREGSYEQYF.

CDR3 sequence reads: CASSLAGQANGNTIYF. The CDR3 bases are TGCGCCAGCAGCTTGGCCGGACAGGCTAATGGAAACACCATATATTTT. V usage is TRBV5-1 and J usage is TRBJ1-3; 7 bases match TRBD1. V shed 0 bases and J 3 bases; nucleotides not matched to a gene: 6. Germline CDR1 is SGHRS and CDR2 is YFSETQ. The CDR3 loop spans 16 amino acids.

The genes are TRBV6-6 and TRBJ2-3, with D possibly TRBD1 on 5 matching bases. V was trimmed by 6 bases and J by 1 base, leaving 11 bases between them. Germline loops: CDR1 MNHNY, CDR2 SVGAGI (reference sequence). The CDR3 covers 14 residues. Written as DNA, the CDR3 is TGTGCCAGCAGGTCCCAGGGCGGCACAGATACGCAGTATTTT. Protein sequence: CASRSQGGTDTQYF.

The rearrangement uses TRBV10-3 and TRBJ1-5; TRBD1 might be the D (5 bases). With 5 bases removed from V and 1 base from J, the gap between germline ends came to 12 bases. CDR1 is ENHRY and CDR2 is SYGVKD in the germline V gene. The CDR3 totals 15 residues. DNA of the CDR3: TGTGCCATCAGTAGTGGGGGAACAAGCAATCAGCCCCAGCATTTT. Translation: CAISSGGTSNQPQHF.

This clone was recorded only once. V and J are TRBV18 and TRBJ1-2, with D perhaps matching TRBD1 (5 bases). This CDR3 spans 14 amino acids. V shed 6 bases and J shed 1 base, with 12 bases lying between them. CDR1 is KGHSH and CDR2 is LQKENI in the germline V gene. This CDR3 is CASSPDSVNYGYTF. The DNA for the CDR3 is TGTGCCAGCTCGCCTGACAGCGTTAACTATGGCTACACCTTC.

The chain links TRBV14 to TRBJ1-2; D not certain. This CDR3 contains 13 residues. V lost 0 bases and J lost 7, with 9 bases in between. CDR1 and CDR2 (germline): SGHDN, FVKESK. CDR3 in amino acids: CASSQDRGSGYTF. The DNA of the CDR3 is TGTGCCAGCAGCCAAGATAGAGGTTCTGGCTACACCTTC.

The chain links TRBV19 to TRBJ1-1; D is possibly TRBD1 (6 bases). V was pared by 6 bases and J by 4 bases, with 15 bases between. This CDR3 comprises 14 residues. The germline CDR1 and CDR2 sequences are LNHDA and SQIVND (reference sequence). The CDR3 region is CASRIQGSPTEAFF. CDR3 DNA: TGTGCCAGTAGAATACAGGGTTCTCCCACTGAAGCTTTCTTT.

The V gene is TRBV28, the J gene TRBJ2-1; possible D gene TRBD2, 5 bases. Germline V gives CDR1 MDHEN, CDR2 SYDVKM. The ends were cut back, 6 bases at V and 5 bases at J, with 11 bases in the middle. CDR3 size: 13 residues. CDR3 nucleotide sequence: TGTGCCAGCAGATACGACGGGAACAATGAGCAGTTCTTC. Translating it yields CASRYDGNNEQFF.

In this sample, this clone turned up once. The sample has other DNA sequences that encode this CDR3 too. This chain uses TRBV18 with TRBJ2-3; TRBD2 agrees at 9 bases. The CDR3 loop spans 16 amino acids. V trimming: 3 bases; J trimming: 2 bases; junction bases outside the gene matches: 6. The germline gives CDR1 KGHSH, CDR2 LQKENI. The CDR3 loop is CASSPPTSGSTDTQYF. As DNA, the CDR3 is TGTGCCAGCTCACCTCCGACTAGCGGATCCACAGATACGCAGTATTTT.

The count of this clone is one. The chain links TRBV6-5 to TRBJ1-4; D call uncertain. V gave up 6 bases and J gave up 4 bases, with 3 bases separating them. CDR3 length: 11 residues. CDR1 is MNHEY and CDR2 is SVGAGI in the germline V gene. The CDR3 protein is CASSFNEKLFF. The CDR3 nucleotides are TGTGCCAGCAGCTTTAATGAAAAACTGTTTTTT.

V usage is TRBV11-2 and J usage is TRBJ2-1; the D is unclear. CDR1 SGHAT and CDR2 FQNNGV come from the germline V gene. V was pared by 2 bases and J by 0 bases, with 5 bases between. The CDR3 contains 14 residues. The CDR3 DNA reads TGTGCCAGCAGCTTATTAGGCTCCTACAATGAGCAGTTCTTC. Protein sequence: CASSLLGSYNEQFF.

This clone was seen once. The CDR3 reads CASSRTANTEAFF. DNA for the CDR3: TGTGCCAGCAGCCGAACAGCCAACACTGAAGCTTTCTTT. The V and J genes are TRBV11-1 and TRBJ1-1, with D uncertain. Trimming cost V 5 bases and J 2 bases, with 9 bases left between them. CDR1 is SGHAT, CDR2 FQDESV, per germline (reference sequence). The CDR3 extends over 13 amino acids. The full variable domain, with the rest looked up from reference TRBV11-1 and TRBJ1-1, is EAEVAQSPRYKITEKSQAVAFWCDPISGHATLYWYRQILGQGPELLVQFQDESVVDDSQLPKDRFSAERLKGVDSTLKIQPAELGDSAMYLCASSRTANTEAFFGQGTRLTVV.

The chain recombines TRBV28 with TRBJ2-7, with D unclear. Trimming stripped 3 bases from V and 2 bases from J, with 8 bases between. The CDR3 is 13 residues long. CDR1 is MDHEN and CDR2 is SYDVKM in the germline V gene. CDR3 residues: CASSLAAPYEQYF. The CDR3 nucleotides read TGTGCCAGCAGTTTGGCTGCCCCCTACGAGCAGTACTTC. Using reference TRBV28 and TRBJ2-7 for the parts outside the CDR3, the full variable domain is DVKVTQSSRYLVKRTGEKVFLECVQDMDHENMFWYRQDPGLGLRLIYFSYDVKMKEKGDIPEGYSVSREKKERFSLILESASTNQTSMYLCASSLAAPYEQYFGPGTRLTVT.

This clone was recorded once. The chain uses TRBV2 and TRBJ2-5; possibly TRBD2 for D (5 bases). CDR3 length: 13 amino acids. V was trimmed by 2 bases and J by 7 bases, leaving 11 bases between them. The germline gives CDR1 SNHLY, CDR2 FYNNEI. CDR3 residues: CASSEMGVGTQYF. The CDR3 nucleotides read TGTGCCAGCAGTGAAATGGGAGTGGGGACCCAGTACTTC.